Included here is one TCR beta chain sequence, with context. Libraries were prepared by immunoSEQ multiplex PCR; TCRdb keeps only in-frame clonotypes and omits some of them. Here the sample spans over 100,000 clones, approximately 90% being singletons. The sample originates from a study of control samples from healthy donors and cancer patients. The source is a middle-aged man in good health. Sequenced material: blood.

The CDR3 coding sequence is TGTGCTAGTGGTTTCCTTGACGGAGCCTACGAGCAGTACTTC. Translated: CASGFLDGAYEQYF. The J gene is TRBJ2-7, the V gene TRBV12-5; D call uncertain. Between the trimmed V and J ends, which lost 3 bases and 2 bases, there was a span of 11 bases. Germline CDR1 LGHNT, CDR2 FRNRAP. This CDR3 contains 14 residues.